This T cell receptor beta chain is from a study of blood T cell repertoires in COVID-19. Study-wide context: Spain, Italy and the United States supplied samples that represented acute and convalescent COVID-19. T cells, B-cell-depleted T cells, or PBMCs supplied cDNA or gDNA.

Original processing notes: Using reference gene primer amplification, nucleated cell counts were estimated. The data were produced by immunoSEQ multiplex PCR, yet TCRdb's version contains in-frame clones alone and is incomplete. V and J calls and clone size are given by that table; D and trimming were obtained from the DNA. The sample holds roughly 700,000 clones, 85% to 90% seen once. This CDR3 is 12 amino acids long. V gave up 4 bases and J gave up 15 bases, with 14 bases separating them. Germline V gene data show CDR1 as SGHNT and CDR2 as YYREEE (reference sequence). The TCR originated in a woman younger than 30 with acute or convalescent COVID-19. The chain links TRBV5-4 to TRBJ1-6, with D hard to call. The sample taken for sequencing was peripheral blood. CDR3 sequence reads: CASSAGSHHLHF. The CDR3 DNA reads TGTGCCAGCAGCGCCGGGAGTCATCACCTCCACTTT. The full variable domain, with the rest looked up from reference TRBV5-4 and TRBJ1-6, is ETGVTQSPTHLIKTRGQQVTLRCSSQSGHNTVSWYQQALGQGPQFIFQYYREEENGRGNFPPRFSGLQFPNYSSELNVNALELDDSALYLCASSAGSHHLHFGNGTRLTVT.